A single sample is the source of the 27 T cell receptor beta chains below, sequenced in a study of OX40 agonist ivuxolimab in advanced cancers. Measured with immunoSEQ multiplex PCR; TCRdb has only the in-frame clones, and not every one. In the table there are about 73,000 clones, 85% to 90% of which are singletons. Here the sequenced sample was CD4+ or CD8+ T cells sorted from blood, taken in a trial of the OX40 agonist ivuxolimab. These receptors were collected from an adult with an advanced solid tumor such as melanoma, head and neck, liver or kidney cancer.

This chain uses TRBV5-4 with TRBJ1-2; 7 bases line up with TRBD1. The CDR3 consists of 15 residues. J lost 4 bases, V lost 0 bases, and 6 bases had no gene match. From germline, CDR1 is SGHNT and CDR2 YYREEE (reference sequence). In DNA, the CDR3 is TGTGCCAGCAGCTTGGGGGGACAGATAGCCTATGGCTACACCTTC. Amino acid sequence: CASSLGGQIAYGYTF.

CDR3 region: CAISEVANTGELFF. The CDR3 coding sequence is TGTGCCATCAGTGAAGTCGCGAACACCGGGGAGCTGTTTTTT. The J gene is TRBJ2-2, the V gene TRBV10-3; no reliable D call. The germline V and J ends were trimmed by 3 bases and 0 bases, with 5 bases remaining between them. The CDR3 consists of 14 residues. CDR1 is ENHRY and CDR2 is SYGVKD in the germline V gene.

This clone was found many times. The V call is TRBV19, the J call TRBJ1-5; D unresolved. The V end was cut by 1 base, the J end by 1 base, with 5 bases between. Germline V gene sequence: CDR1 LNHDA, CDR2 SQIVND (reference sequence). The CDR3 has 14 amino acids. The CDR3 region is CASSIGASNQPQHF. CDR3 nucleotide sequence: TGTGCCAGTAGTATAGGAGCGAGCAATCAGCCCCAGCATTTT. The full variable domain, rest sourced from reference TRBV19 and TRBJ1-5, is DGGITQSPKYLFRKEGQNVTLSCEQNLNHDAMYWYRQDPGQGLRLIYYSQIVNDFQKGDIAEGYSVSREKKESFPLTVTSAQKNPTAFYLCASSIGASNQPQHFGDGTRLSIL.

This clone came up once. The CDR3 nucleotides are TGTGCCAGCAGCACAACAGACACAGATACGCAGTATTTT. This gives the protein CASSTTDTDTQYF. The chain recombines TRBV5-4 with TRBJ2-3, with D unresolved. Trimming stripped 4 bases from V and 2 bases from J, with 8 bases between. Germline V CDR1 and CDR2: SGHNT, YYREEE (reference sequence). The CDR3 has 13 amino acids.

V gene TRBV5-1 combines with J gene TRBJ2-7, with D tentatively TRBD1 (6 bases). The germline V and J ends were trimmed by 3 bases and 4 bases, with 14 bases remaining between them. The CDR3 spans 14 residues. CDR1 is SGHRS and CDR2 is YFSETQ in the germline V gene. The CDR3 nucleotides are TGCGCCAGCAGCTCGGACAGCGTTTTATACGAGCAGTACTTC. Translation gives CASSSDSVLYEQYF.

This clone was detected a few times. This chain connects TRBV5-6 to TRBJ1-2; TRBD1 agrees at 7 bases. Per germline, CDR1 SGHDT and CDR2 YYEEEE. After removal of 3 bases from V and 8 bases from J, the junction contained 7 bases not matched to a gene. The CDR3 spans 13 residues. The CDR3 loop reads CASSSTGAKGYTF. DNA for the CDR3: TGTGCCAGCAGCTCTACAGGGGCAAAGGGCTACACCTTC.

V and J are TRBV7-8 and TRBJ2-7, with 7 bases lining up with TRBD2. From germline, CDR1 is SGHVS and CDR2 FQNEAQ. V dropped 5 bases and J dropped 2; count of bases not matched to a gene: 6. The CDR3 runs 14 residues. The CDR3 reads CASSPLAVPYEQYF. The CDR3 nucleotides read TGTGCCAGCAGCCCTCTAGCGGTCCCCTACGAGCAGTACTTC.

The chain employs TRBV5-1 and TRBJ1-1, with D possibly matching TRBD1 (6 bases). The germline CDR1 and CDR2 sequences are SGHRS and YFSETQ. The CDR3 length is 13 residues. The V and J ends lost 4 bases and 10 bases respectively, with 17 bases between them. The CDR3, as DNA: TGCGCCAGCAGCGGGGGCTCCGTAGAGGGAGCTTTCTTT. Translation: CASSGGSVEGAFF.

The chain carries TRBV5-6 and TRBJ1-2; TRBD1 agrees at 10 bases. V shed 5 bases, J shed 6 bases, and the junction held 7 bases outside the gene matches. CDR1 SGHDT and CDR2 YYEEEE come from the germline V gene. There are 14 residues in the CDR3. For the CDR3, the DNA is TGTGCCAGCAGTTTGACAGGGGGCCGAGATGGCTACACCTTC. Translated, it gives CASSLTGGRDGYTF. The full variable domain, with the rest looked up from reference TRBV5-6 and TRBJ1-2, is DAGVTQSPTHLIKTRGQQVTLRCSPKSGHDTVSWYQQALGQGPQFIFQYYEEEERQRGNFPDRFSGHQFPNYSSELNVNALLLGDSALYLCASSLTGGRDGYTFGSGTRLTVV.

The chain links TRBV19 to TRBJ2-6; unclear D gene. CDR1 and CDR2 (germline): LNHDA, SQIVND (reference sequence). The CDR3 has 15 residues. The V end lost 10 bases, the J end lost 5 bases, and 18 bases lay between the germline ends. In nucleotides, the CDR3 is TGTGCCACCCCCCACCGCCGGCTCTGGGCCAACGTCCTGACTTTC. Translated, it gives CATPHRRLWANVLTF.

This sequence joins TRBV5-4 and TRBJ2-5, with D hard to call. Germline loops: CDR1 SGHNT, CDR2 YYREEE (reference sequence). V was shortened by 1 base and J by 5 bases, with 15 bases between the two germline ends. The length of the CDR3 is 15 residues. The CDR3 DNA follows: TGTGCCAGCAGCTTGATCGGGCGTGAATCGGAGACCCAGTACTTC. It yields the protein CASSLIGRESETQYF.

The CDR3 DNA follows: TGTGCCAGCAGCAAGGAGATCTCGACCCAAGCGCGGGGTTCCTACGAGCAGTACTTC. Amino acids: CASSKEISTQARGSYEQYF. The V and J genes are TRBV21-1 and TRBJ2-7; the tabulated D call, TRBD2, remains unverified against the DNA. TRBV21-1 has pseudogene status. The CDR3 spans 19 residues.

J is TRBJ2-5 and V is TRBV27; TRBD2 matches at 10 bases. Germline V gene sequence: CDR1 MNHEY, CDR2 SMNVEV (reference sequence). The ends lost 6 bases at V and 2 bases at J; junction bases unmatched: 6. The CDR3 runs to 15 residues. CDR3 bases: TGTGCCAGCAGACCAGCGGGAGGGTGGCAAGAGACCCAGTACTTC. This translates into CASRPAGGWQETQYF.

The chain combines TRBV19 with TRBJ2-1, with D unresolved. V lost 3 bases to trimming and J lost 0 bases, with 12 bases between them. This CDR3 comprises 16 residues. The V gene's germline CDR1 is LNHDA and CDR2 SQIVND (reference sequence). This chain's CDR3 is CASSILLPSSYNEQFF. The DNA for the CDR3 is TGTGCCAGTAGTATCTTACTCCCGAGCTCCTACAATGAGCAGTTCTTC. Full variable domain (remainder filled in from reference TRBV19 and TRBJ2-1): DGGITQSPKYLFRKEGQNVTLSCEQNLNHDAMYWYRQDPGQGLRLIYYSQIVNDFQKGDIAEGYSVSREKKESFPLTVTSAQKNPTAFYLCASSILLPSSYNEQFFGPGTRLTVL.

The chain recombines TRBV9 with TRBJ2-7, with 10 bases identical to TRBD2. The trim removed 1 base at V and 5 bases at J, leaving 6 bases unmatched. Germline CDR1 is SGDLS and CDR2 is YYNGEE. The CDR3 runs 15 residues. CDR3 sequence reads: CASSVTAGGRDEQYF. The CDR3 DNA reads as TGTGCCAGCAGCGTAACAGCGGGAGGGCGGGACGAGCAGTACTTC.

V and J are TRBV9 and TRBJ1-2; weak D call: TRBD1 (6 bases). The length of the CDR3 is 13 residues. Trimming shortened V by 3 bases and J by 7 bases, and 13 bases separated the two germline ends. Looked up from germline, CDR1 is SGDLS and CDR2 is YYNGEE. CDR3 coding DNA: TGTGCCAGCAGCGAGACGAACAGGGCTGGCTACACCTTC. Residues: CASSETNRAGYTF.

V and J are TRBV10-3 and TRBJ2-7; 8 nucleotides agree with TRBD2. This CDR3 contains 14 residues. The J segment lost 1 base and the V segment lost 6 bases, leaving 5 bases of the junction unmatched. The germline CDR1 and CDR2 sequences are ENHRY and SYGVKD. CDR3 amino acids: CAIRPASGSYEQYF. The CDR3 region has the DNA TGTGCCATCAGACCGGCTAGCGGGTCCTACGAGCAGTACTTC.

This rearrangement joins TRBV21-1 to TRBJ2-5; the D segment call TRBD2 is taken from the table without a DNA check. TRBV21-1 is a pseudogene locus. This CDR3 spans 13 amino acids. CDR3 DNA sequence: TGTGCCAGCGGGACTCCGTACCAAGAGACCCAGTACTTC. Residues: CASGTPYQETQYF.

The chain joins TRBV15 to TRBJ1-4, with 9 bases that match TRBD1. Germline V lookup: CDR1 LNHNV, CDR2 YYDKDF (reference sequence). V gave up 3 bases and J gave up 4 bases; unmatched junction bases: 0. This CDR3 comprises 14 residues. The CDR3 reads CATSRDRGNEKLFF. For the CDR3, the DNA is TGTGCCACCAGCAGGGACAGGGGTAATGAAAAACTGTTTTTT.

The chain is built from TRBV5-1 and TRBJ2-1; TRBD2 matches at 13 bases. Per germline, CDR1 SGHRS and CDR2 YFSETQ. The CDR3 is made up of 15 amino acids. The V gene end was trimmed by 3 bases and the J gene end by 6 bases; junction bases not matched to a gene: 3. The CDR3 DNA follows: TGCGCCAGCAGCTACGGACTAGCGGGAGTCAATGAGCAGTTCTTC. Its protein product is CASSYGLAGVNEQFF.

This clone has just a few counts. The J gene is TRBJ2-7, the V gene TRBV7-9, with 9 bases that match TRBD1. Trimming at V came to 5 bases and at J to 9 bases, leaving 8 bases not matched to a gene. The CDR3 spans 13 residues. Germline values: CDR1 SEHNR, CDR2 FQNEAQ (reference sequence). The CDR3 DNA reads TGTGCCAGCAGCCGGGGACAGGGAAGGGGGCAGTACTTC. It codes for CASSRGQGRGQYF. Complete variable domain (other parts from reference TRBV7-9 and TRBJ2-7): DTGVSQNPRHKITKRGQNVTFRCDPISEHNRLYWYRQTLGQGPEFLTYFQNEAQLEKSRLLSDRFSAERPKGSFSTLEIQRTEQGDSAMYLCASSRGQGRGQYFGPGTRLTVT.

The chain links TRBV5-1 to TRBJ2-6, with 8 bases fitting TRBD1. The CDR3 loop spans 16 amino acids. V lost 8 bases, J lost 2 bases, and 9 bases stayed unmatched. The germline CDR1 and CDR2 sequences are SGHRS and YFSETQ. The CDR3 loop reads CASSRPDRAGANVLTF. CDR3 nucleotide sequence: TGCGCCAGTAGTCGTCCGGACAGGGCTGGGGCCAACGTCCTGACTTTC.

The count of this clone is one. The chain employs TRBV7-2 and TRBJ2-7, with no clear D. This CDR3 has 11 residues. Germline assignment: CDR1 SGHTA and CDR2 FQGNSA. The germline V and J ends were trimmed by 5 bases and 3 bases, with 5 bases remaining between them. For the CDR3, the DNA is TGTGCCAGCAGCGCTCTCTACGAGCAGTACTTC. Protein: CASSALYEQYF.

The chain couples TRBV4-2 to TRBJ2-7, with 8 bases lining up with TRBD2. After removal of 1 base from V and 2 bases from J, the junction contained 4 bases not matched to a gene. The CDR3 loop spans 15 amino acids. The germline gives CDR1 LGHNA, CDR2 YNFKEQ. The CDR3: CASSQGAGLAYEQYF. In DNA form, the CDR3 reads TGTGCCAGCAGCCAAGGTGCGGGACTAGCCTACGAGCAGTACTTC.

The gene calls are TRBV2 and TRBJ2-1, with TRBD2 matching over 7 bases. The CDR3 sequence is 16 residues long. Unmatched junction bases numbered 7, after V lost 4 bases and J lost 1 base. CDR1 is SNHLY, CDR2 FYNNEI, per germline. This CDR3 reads CASSVNGRISYNEQFF. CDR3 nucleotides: TGTGCCAGCAGTGTCAACGGGAGGATATCCTACAATGAGCAGTTCTTC.

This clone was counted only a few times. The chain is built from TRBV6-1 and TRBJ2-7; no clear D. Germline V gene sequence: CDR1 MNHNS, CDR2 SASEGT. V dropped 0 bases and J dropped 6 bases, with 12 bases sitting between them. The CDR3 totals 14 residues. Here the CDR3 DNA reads TGTGCCAGCAGTGAAGCGCTGGAGAGCAGCGAGCAGTACTTC. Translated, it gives CASSEALESSEQYF.

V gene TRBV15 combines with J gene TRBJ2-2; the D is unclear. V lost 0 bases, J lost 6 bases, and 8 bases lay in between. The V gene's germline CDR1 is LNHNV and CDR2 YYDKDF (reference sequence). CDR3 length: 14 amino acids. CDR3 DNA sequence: TGTGCCACCAGCAGAGAGAAACAGCCCGGGGAGCTGTTTTTT. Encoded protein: CATSREKQPGELFF.